The present T cell receptor beta chain was sequenced within a study of control samples from healthy donors and cancer patients (dated by TCRdb to 2019 to 2021). The method was the immunoSEQ multiplex PCR assay. Not all clones reach the TCRdb copy of this immuneACCESS table, which keeps in-frame sequences only. Checked studies attribute under half of the gap to unresolved V genes and leave the rest unexplained. The sample includes about 120,000 clones, with approximately 90% observed a single time. The biggest ten clones account for roughly 3.4% of the sample. Worth noting for this clone: The antigen this receptor binds is unknown. There are no base qualities to consult, and no much larger clone falls within one base.

For CDR1 and CDR2, the germline V gene lists SNHLY and FYNNEI. Including the terminal cysteine and phenylalanine, the CDR3 comprises 12 residues. The entry retains the CDR3 DNA only, 36 bases that are in frame from base 1. Unmatched junction bases come to 8, with V trimmed by 10 bases and J by 8 bases. The clonotype comes from a man aged 35-49 years in good health. The sequenced material came from blood. Recombination joined TRBV2 with TRBJ1-2, with 9 central nucleotides matching TRBD1. The nucleotide sequence is given as TGTGCCAACTCGAGACAGGGGGTCGGCTACACCTTC. Translated, this gives CANSRQGVGYTF. Supplemented by the reference TRBV2 and TRBJ1-2 proteins around the CDR3, the complete variable domain is EPEVTQTPSHQVTQMGQEVILRCVPISNHLYFYWYRQILGQKVEFLVSFYNNEISEKSEIFDDQFSVERPDGSNFTLKIRSTKLEDSAMYFCANSRQGVGYTFGSGTRLTVV.